This T cell receptor (beta chain) was identified in a study of blood T cell repertoires in COVID-19. About the study: The cDNA or gDNA used as material had been derived from T cells, B-cell-depleted T cells, or PBMCs.

Generated by immunoSEQ multiplex PCR, the TCRdb table keeps only in-frame clones and is missing some. The table lists 70,000 to 95,000 clones, approximately 85% of them singletons. The CDR3 covers 14 residues. The trim removed 3 bases at V and 6 bases at J, leaving 7 bases unmatched. Germline V gene lookup returns CDR1 SGHNT and CDR2 YYREEE (reference sequence). The sequence was obtained from a man aged 70-80 years with acute or convalescent COVID-19. The rearrangement joins TRBV5-4 to TRBJ1-2; 8 bases map to TRBD1. The sequenced sample was peripheral blood. The CDR3 here is CASSWGQGANGYTF. As DNA, the CDR3 is TGTGCCAGCAGCTGGGGGCAGGGGGCGAATGGCTACACCTTC.